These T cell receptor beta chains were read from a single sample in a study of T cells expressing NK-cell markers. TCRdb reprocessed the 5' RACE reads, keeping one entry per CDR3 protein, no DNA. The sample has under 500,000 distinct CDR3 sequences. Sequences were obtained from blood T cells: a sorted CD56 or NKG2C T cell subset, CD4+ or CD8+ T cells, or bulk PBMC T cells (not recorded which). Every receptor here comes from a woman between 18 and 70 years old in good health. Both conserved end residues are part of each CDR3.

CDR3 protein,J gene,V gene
CASSLKVWTGGGNEQFF,TRBJ2-1,TRBV27
CASSDPLAGSLLNEQFF,TRBJ2-1,TRBV9
CSVAKPGTSGRGEQFF,TRBJ2-1,TRBV20-1
CASRGFRTGLGYTF,TRBJ1-2,TRBV6-1
CSVGASQETQYF,TRBJ2-5,TRBV29-1
CASILGGFLNTEAFF,TRBJ1-1,TRBV28
CAWSWVAGPDEQFF,TRBJ2-1,TRBV30
CASSFGHGYTF,TRBJ1-2,TRBV12-3/TRBV12-4
CSARGSRRNSGNTIYF,TRBJ1-3,TRBV20-1
CSVEHSTDTQYF,TRBJ2-3,TRBV29-1
CASSDGTAAYEQYF,TRBJ2-7,TRBV9
CASSPGLLYNEQFF,TRBJ2-1,TRBV4-1
CASSQDLAGEVGDTQYF,TRBJ2-3,TRBV4-3
CSVSQLAGELFF,TRBJ2-2,TRBV29-1
CASLGRGRQKLFF,TRBJ1-4,TRBV3-1
CASSAFSVDSYEQYF,TRBJ2-7,TRBV28
CASSGPDSERYF,TRBJ2-4,TRBV9
CASSGSPGQNYEQYF,TRBJ2-7,TRBV9
CASSQDSGIQYF,TRBJ2-4,TRBV3-1
CASSFKGKTQYF,TRBJ2-5,TRBV5-6
CASSHSEPGRNEQFF,TRBJ2-1,TRBV4-3
CASSQDHPDTGELFF,TRBJ2-2,TRBV4-3
CSAPRRTSGSTDTQYF,TRBJ2-3,TRBV20-1
CAISGGVDRGDDGYTF,TRBJ1-2,TRBV10-3
CSSGPNLNTEAFF,TRBJ1-1,TRBV29-1
CSAPPNRLGYNEQFF,TRBJ2-1,TRBV20-1
CASSPNRGPLLNNSPLHF,TRBJ1-6,TRBV9
CASTPRASGSLREQFF,TRBJ2-1,TRBV2
CAIRAPGPSSYNEQFF,TRBJ2-1,TRBV10-3
CASSQAWGVNTEAFF,TRBJ1-1,TRBV4-2
CSARDLSYGYTF,TRBJ1-2,TRBV20-1
CSVPASGGNNEQFF,TRBJ2-1,TRBV29-1
CSVQWQNNEKLFF,TRBJ1-4,TRBV29-1
CASSQDWGNQPQHF,TRBJ1-5,TRBV3-1
CSVEVAGVGETQYF,TRBJ2-5,TRBV29-1
CASSPRGNYGYTF,TRBJ1-2,TRBV5-1
CASSLGTHSSYNEQFF,TRBJ2-1,TRBV27
CASRVDNEQFF,TRBJ2-1,TRBV12-3/TRBV12-4
CATSDGTEGAFF,TRBJ1-1,TRBV24-1
CASSLGFLRSGTGSMETQYF,TRBJ2-5,TRBV5-1
CASSLVGTVAEAFF,TRBJ1-1,TRBV7-9
CASSADRAGSPLHF,TRBJ1-6,TRBV12-3/TRBV12-4